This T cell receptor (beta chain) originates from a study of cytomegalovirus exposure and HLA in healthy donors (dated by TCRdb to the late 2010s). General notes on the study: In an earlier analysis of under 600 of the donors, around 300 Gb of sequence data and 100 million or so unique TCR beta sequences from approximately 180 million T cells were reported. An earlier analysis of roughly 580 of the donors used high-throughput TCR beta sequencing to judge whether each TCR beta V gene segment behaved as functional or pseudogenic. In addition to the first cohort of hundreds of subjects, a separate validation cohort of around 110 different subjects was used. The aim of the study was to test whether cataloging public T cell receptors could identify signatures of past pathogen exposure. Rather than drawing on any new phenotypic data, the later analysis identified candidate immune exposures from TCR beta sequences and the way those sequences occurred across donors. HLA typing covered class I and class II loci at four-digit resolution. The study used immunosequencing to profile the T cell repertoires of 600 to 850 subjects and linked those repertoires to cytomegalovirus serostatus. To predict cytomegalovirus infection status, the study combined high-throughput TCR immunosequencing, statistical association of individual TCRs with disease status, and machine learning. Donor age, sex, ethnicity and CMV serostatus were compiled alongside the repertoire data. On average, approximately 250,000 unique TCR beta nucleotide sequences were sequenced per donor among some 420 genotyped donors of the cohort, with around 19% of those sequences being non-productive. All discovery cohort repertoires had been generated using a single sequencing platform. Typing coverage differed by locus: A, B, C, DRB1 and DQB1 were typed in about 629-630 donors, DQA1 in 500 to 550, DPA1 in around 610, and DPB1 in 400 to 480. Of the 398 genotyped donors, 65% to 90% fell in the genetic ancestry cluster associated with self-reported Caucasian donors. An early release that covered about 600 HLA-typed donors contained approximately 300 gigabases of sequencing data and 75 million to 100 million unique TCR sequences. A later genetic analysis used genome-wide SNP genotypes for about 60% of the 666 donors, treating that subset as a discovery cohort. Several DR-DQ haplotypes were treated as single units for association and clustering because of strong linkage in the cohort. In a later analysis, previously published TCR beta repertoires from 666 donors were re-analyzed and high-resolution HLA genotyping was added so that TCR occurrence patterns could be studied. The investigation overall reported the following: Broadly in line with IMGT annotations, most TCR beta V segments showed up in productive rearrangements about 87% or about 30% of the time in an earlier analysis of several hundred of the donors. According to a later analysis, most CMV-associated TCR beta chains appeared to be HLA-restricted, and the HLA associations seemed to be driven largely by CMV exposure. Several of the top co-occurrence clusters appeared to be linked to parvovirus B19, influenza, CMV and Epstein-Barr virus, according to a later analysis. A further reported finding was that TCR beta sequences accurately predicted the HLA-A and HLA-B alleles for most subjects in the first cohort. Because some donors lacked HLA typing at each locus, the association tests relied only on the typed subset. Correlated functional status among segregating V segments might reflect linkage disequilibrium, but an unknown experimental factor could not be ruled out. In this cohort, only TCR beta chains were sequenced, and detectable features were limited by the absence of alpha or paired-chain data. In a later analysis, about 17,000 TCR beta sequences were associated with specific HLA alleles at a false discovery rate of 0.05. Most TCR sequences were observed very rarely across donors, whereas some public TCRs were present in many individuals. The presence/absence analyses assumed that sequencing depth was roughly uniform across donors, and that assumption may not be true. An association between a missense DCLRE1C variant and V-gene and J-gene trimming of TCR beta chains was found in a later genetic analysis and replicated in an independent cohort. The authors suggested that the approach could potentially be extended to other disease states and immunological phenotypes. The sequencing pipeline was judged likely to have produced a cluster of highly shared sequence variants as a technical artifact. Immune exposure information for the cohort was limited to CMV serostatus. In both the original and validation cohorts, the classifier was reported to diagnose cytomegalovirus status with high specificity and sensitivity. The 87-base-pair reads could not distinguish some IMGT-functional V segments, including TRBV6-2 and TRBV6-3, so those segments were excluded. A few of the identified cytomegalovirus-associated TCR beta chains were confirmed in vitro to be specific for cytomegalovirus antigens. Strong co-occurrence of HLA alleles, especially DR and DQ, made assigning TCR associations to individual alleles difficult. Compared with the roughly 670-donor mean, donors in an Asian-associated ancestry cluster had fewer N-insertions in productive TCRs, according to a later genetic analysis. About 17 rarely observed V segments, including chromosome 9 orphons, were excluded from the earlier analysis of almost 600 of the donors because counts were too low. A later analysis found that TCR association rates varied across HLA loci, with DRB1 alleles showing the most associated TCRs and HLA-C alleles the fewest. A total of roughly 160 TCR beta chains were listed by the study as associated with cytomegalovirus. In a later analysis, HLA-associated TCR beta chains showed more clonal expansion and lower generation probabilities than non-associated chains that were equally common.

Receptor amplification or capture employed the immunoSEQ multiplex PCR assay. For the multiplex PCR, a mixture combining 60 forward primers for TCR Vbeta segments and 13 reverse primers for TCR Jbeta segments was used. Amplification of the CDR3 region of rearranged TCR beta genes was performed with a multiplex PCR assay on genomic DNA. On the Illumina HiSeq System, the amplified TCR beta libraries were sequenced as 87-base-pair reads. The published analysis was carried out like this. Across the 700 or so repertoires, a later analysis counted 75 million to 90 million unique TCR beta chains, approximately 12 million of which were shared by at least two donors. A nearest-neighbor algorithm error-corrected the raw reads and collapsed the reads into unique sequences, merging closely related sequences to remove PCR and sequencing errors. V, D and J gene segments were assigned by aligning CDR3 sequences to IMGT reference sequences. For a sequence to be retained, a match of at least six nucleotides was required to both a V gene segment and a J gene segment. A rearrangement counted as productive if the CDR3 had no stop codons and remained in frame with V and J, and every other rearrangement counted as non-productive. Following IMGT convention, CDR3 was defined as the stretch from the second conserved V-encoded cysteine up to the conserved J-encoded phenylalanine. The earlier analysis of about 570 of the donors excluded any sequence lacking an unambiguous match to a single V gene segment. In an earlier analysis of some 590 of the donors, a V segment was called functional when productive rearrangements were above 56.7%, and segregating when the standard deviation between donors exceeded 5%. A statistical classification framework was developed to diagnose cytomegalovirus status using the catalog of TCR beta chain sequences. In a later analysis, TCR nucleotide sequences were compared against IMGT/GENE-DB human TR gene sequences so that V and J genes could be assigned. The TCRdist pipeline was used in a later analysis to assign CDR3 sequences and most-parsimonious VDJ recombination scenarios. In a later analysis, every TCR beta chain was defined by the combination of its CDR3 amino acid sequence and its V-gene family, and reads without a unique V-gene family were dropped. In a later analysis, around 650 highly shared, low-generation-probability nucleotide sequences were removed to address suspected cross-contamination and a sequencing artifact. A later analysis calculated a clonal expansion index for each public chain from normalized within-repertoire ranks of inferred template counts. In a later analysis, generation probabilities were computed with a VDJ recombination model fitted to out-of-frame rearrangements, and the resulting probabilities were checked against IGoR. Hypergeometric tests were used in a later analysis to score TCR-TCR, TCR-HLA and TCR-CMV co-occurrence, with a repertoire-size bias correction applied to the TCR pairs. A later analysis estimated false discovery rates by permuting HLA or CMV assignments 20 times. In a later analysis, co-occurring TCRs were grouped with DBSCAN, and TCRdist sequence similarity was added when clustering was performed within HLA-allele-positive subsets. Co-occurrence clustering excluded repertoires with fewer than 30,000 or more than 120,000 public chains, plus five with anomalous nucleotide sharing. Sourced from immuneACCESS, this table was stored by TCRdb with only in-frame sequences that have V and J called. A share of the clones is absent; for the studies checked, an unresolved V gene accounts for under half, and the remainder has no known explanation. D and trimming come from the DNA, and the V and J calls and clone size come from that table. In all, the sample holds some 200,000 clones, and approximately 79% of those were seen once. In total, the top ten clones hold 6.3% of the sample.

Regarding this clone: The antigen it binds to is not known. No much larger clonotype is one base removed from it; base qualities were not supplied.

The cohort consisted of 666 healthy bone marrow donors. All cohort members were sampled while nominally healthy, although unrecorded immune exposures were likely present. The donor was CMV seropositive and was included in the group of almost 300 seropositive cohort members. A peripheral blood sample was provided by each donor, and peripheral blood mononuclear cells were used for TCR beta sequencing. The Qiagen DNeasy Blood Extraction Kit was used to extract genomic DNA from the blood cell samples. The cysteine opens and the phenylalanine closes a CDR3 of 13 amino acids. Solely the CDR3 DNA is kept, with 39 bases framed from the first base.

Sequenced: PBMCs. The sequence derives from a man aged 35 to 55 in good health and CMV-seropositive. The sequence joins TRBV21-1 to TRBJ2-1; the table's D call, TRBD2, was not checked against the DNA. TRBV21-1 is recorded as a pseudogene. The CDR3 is CASSKGGCGDRFF. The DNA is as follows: TGTGCCAGCAGCAAAGGCGGTTGTGGAGATAGGTTCTTC.